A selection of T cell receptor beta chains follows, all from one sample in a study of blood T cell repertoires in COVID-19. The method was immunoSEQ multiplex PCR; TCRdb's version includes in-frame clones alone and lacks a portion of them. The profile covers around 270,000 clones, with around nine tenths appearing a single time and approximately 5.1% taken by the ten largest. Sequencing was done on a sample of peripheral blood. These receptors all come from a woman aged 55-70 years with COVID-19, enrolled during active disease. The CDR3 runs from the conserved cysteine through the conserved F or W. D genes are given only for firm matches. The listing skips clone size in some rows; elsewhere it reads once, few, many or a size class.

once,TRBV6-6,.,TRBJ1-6,CASSYDGQGNSPLHF,TGTGCCAGCAGTTATGACGGTCAGGGGAATTCACCCCTCCACTTT
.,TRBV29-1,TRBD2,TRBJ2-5,CSVEGTSGKETQYF,TGCAGCGTTGAAGGCACTAGCGGCAAGGAGACCCAGTACTTC
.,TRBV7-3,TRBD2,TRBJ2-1,CASSSGLAGIYNEQFF,TGTGCCAGCAGCTCCGGACTAGCGGGAATATACAATGAGCAGTTCTTC
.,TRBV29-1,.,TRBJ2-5,CSVQWRGGAETQYF,TGCAGCGTCCAATGGCGTGGGGGCGCAGAGACCCAGTACTTC
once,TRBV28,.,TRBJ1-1,CASILNTEAFF,TGTGCCAGTATTCTAAACACTGAAGCTTTCTTT
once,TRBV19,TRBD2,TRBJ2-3,CASSSSGTTSTDTQYF,TGTGCCAGTAGTAGTAGCGGGACCACTAGCACAGATACGCAGTATTTT
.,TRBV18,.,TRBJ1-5,CASSPGYAGGRNQPQHF,TGTGCCAGCTCACCAGGGTATGCGGGGGGACGTAATCAGCCCCAGCATTTT
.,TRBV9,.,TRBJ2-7,CASSAPLGGTIYF,TGTGCCAGCAGCGCCCCCTTGGGCGGGACGATATACTTC
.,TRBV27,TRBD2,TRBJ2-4,CASSPFSGGNIQYF,TGTGCCAGCAGTCCCTTCAGCGGGGGGAACATTCAGTACTTC
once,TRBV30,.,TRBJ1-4,CAWRAGNEKLFF,TGTGCCTGGAGGGCAGGGAATGAAAAACTGTTTTTT
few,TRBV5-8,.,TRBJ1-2,CASSPFRGGSYGYTF,TGTGCCAGCAGCCCCTTTCGGGGGGGCTCCTATGGCTACACCTTC
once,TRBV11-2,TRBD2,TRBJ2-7,CASSQAGVGYEQYF,TGTGCCAGCAGCCAGGCGGGAGTGGGGTACGAGCAGTACTTC
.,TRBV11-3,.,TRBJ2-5,CASSLEGTETQYF,TGTGCCAGCAGCTTGGAGGGGACGGAGACCCAGTACTTC
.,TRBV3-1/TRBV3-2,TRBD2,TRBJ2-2,CASSPLAGGPPGELFF,TGTGCCAGCAGCCCCCTGGCGGGAGGGCCCCCCGGGGAGCTGTTTTTT
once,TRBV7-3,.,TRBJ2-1,CASSPPGSWEQFF,TGTGCCAGCAGCCCCCCTGGCTCGTGGGAGCAGTTCTTC
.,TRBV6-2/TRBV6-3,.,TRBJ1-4,CASSYSVLVGRDEKLFF,TGTGCCAGCAGTTACTCGGTGTTGGTGGGGCGAGATGAAAAACTGTTTTTT
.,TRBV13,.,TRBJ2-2,CASSPGTPSGELFF,TGTGCCAGCAGCCCCGGGACACCGTCCGGGGAGCTGTTTTTT
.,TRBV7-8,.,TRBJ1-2,CASSPNPLGGDSYGYTF,TGTGCCAGCAGCCCTAACCCGCTTGGAGGGGATAGCTATGGCTACACCTTC
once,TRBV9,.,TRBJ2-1,CASSQGKVVAEQFF,TGTGCCAGCAGTCAGGGGAAGGTGGTCGCGGAGCAGTTCTTC
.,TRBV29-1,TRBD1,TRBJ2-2,CSAGGLGELFF,TGCAGCGCAGGGGGCCTCGGGGAGCTGTTTTTT
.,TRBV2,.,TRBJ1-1,CASSVTRHPGTFF,TGTGCCAGCAGTGTAACCCGACACCCCGGAACTTTCTTT
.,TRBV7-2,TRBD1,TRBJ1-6,CASSLGTGGASSPLHF,TGTGCCAGCAGCTTAGGGACAGGGGGCGCTTCTTCACCCCTCCACTTT
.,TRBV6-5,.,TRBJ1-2,CASSYSRARDGGYTF,TGTGCCAGCAGTTACTCGAGAGCCCGCGATGGTGGCTACACCTTC
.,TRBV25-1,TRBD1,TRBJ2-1,CASSDNRGPYNEQFF,TGTGCCAGCAGTGACAACAGGGGCCCCTACAATGAGCAGTTCTTC
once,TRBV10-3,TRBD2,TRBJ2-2,CAISRLAGTTGELFF,TGTGCCATCAGTAGACTAGCGGGGACCACCGGGGAGCTGTTTTTT
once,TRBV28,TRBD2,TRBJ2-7,CASSLWGGLAGDEQYF,TGTGCCAGCAGTTTATGGGGGGGACTAGCGGGAGACGAGCAGTACTTC
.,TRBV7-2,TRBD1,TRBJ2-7,CASSLVKQGFWNEQYF,TGTGCCAGCAGCTTAGTAAAACAGGGGTTTTGGAACGAGCAGTACTTC
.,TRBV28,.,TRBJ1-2,CASSDLVSNYGYTF,TGTGCCAGCAGCGACCTAGTCTCTAACTATGGCTACACCTTC
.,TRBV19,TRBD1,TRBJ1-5,CASSLDRGSNQPQHF,TGTGCCAGTAGTTTGGACAGGGGGAGCAATCAGCCCCAGCATTTT
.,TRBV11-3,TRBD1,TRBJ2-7,CASSRGQGDGEQYF,TGTGCCAGCAGCCGCGGACAGGGTGATGGCGAGCAGTACTTC
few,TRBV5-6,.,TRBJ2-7,CASSPIVGGSGAGQYF,TGTGCCAGCAGCCCGATTGTGGGGGGTAGTGGGGCCGGGCAGTACTTC
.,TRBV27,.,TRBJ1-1,CASRGWGGNTEAFF,TGTGCCAGCAGGGGATGGGGGGGGAACACTGAAGCTTTCTTT
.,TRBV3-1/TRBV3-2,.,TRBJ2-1,CASSQEGGSYNEQFF,TGTGCCAGCAGCCAAGAAGGGGGCTCCTACAATGAGCAGTTCTTC
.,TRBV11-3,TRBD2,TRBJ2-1,CASSFLGTSGNNEQFF,TGTGCCAGCAGCTTCCTCGGGACTAGCGGAAACAATGAGCAGTTCTTC
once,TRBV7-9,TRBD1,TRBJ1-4,CASSARDSKLFF,TGTGCCAGCAGCGCCCGGGACAGCAAACTGTTTTTT
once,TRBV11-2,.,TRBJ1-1,CASSLLRTEAFF,TGTGCCAGCAGCCTGCTGAGGACTGAAGCTTTCTTT
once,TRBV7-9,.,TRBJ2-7,CASSHNSMEDEQYF,TGTGCCAGCAGTCACAACAGTATGGAGGACGAGCAGTACTTC
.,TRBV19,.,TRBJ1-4,CASKEHRPNEKLFF,TGTGCCAGTAAGGAACACAGACCTAATGAAAAACTGTTTTTT